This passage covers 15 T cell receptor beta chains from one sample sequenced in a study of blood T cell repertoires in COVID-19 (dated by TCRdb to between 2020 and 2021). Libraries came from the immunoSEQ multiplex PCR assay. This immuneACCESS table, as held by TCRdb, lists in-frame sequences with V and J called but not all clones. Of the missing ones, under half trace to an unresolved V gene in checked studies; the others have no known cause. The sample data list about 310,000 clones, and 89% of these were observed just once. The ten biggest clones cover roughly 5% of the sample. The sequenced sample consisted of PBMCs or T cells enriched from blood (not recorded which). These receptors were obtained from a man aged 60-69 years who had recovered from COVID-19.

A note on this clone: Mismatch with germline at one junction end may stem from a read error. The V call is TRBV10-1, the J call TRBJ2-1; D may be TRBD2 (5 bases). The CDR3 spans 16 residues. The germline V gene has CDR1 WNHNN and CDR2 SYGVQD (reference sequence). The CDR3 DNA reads TGCGCCAGCAGTGAGTCTAGGCCAAGCGCATCCGGGGTGCTAATCTTC. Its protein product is CASSESRPSASGVLIF.

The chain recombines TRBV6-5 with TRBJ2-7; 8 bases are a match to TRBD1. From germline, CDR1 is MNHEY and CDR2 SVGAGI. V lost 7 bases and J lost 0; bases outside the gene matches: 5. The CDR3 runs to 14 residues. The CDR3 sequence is CASKSGQVSYEQYF. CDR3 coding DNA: TGTGCCAGCAAATCGGGACAGGTCTCCTACGAGCAGTACTTC.

CDR3 bases: TGTGCCAGCAGCCCCGGAGTCGTAGCGTATGAGCAGTTCTTC. This codes for CASSPGVVAYEQFF. The rearrangement uses TRBV4-2 and TRBJ2-1, with a possible D match to TRBD2 (5 bases). Germline V gene sequence: CDR1 LGHNA, CDR2 YNFKEQ. The V gene lost 4 bases and the J gene lost 8 bases, with 15 bases spanning the gap. This CDR3 has 14 amino acids.

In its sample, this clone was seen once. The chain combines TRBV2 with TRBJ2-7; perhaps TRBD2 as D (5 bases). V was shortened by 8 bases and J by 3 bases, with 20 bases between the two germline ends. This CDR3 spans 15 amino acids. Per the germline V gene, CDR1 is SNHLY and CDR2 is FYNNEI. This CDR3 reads CASGRLRVADYEQYF. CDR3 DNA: TGTGCCAGCGGCAGATTGAGGGTGGCCGACTACGAGCAGTACTTC.

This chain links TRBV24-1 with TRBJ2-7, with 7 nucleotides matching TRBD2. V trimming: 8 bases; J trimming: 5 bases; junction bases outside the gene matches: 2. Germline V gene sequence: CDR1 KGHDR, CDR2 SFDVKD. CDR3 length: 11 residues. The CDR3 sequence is CATMRGNEQYF. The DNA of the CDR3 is TGTGCCACCATGCGGGGGAACGAGCAGTACTTC.

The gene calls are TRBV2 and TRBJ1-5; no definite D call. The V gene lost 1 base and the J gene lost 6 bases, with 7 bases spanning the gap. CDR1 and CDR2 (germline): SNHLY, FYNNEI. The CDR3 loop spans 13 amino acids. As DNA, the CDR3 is TGTGCCAGCAGTGAAGAGTCCAGTCAGCCCCAGCATTTT. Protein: CASSEESSQPQHF.

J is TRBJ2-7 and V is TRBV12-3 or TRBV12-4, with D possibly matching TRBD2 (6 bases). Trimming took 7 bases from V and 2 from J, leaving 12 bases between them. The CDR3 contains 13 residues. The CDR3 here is CASTRDLAYEQYF. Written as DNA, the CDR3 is TGTGCCAGCACAAGGGACTTAGCCTACGAGCAGTACTTC.

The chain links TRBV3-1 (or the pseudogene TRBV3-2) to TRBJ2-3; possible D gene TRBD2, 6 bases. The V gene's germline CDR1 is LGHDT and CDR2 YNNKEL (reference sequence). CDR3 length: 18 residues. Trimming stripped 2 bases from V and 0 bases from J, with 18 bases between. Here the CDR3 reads CASSQPQGGRGSTDTQYF. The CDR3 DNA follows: TGTGCCAGCAGCCAACCCCAAGGAGGGCGGGGAAGCACAGATACGCAGTATTTT.

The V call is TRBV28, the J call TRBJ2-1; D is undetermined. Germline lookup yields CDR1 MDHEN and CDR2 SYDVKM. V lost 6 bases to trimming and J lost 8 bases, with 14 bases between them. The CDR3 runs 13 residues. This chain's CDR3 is CASSSLQPYEQFF. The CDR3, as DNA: TGTGCCAGCAGCTCCCTACAGCCTTATGAGCAGTTCTTC.

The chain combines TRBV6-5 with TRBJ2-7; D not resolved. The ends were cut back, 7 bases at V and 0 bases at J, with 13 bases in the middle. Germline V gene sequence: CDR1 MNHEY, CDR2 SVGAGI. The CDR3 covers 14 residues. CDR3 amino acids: CASNSYPSSYEQYF. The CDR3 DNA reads TGTGCCAGCAACTCTTACCCGAGCTCCTACGAGCAGTACTTC.

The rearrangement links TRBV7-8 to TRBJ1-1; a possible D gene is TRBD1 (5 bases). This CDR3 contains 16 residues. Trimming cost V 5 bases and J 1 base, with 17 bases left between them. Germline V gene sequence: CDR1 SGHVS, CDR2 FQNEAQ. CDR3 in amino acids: CASSLRTRVGNTEAFF. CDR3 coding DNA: TGTGCCAGCAGCCTCCGGACACGGGTGGGGAACACTGAAGCTTTCTTT.

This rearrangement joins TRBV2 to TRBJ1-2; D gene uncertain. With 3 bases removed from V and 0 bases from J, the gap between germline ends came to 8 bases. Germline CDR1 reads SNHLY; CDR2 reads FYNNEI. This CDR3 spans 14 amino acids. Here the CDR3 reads CASSEVTANYGYTF. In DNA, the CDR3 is TGTGCCAGCAGTGAGGTCACAGCTAACTATGGCTACACCTTC.

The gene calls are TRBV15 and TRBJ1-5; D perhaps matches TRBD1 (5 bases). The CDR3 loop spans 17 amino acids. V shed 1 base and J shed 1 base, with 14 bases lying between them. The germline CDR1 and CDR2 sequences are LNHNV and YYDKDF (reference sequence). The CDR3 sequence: CATSRGRGRLSNQPQHF. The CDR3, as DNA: TGTGCCACCAGCAGAGGAAGGGGCAGGCTGAGCAATCAGCCCCAGCATTTT.

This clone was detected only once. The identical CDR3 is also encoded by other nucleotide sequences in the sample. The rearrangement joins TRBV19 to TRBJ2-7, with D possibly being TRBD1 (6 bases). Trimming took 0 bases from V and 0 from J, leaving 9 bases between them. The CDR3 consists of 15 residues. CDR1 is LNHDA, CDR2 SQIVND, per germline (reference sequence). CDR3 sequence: CASSIDRGLSYEQYF. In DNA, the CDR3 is TGTGCCAGTAGTATAGACAGGGGTCTCTCCTACGAGCAGTACTTC.

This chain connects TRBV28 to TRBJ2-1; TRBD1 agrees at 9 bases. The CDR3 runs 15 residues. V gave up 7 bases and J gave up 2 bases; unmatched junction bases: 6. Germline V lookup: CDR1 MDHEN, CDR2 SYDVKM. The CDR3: CASKRQGVTYNEQFF. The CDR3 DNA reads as TGTGCCAGCAAGAGACAGGGGGTGACCTACAATGAGCAGTTCTTC.